This entry describes one T cell receptor beta chain. This sample was taken from a study of blood T cell repertoires in COVID-19. TCRdb's copy holds only in-frame clones and misses some; the assay was immunoSEQ multiplex PCR. The table lists about 190,000 clones, about 88% of them singletons. The sample was peripheral blood. The TCR sequence derives from a man aged 65 to 85 with active or convalescent COVID-19.

Here the CDR3 reads CASRSKVPGTESTDTQYF. In nucleotides, the CDR3 is TGTGCCAGCAGATCTAAGGTCCCCGGGACAGAAAGCACAGATACGCAGTATTTT. The rearrangement uses TRBV14 and TRBJ2-3; the match to TRBD1 covers 7 bases. The CDR3 sequence is 18 residues long. After removal of 6 bases from V and 0 bases from J, the junction contained 15 bases not matched to a gene. In germline, CDR1 is SGHDN, CDR2 FVKESK.